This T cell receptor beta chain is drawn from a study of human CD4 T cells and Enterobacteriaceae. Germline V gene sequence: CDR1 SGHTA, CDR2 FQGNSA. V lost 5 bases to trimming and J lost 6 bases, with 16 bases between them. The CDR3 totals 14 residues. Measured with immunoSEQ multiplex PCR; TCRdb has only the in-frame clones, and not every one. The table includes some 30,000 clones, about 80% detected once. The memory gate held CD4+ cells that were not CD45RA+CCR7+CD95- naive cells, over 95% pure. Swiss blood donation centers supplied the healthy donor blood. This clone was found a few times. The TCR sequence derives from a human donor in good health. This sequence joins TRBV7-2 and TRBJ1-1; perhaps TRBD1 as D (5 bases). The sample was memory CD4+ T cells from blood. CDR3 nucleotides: TGTGCCAGCAGCCAAGAGGGGTGGTGGGCTGAAGCTTTCTTT. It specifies CASSQEGWWAEAFF.